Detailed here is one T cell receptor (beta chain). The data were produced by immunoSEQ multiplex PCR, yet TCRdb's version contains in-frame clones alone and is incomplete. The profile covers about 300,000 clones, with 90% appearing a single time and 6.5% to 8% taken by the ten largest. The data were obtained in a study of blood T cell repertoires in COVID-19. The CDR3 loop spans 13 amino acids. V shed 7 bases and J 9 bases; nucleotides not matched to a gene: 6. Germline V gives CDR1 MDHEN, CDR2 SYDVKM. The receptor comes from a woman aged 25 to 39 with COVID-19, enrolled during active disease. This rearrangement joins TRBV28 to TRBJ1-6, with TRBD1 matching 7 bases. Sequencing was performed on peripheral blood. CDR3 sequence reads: CASKPGGSSPLHF. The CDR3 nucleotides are TGTGCCAGCAAACCAGGGGGATCTTCACCCCTCCACTTT.